This is a list of T cell receptor beta chains from one sample in a study of T cell responses to AZD1222 COVID-19 vaccine. Here immunoSEQ multiplex PCR was the method, and the copy in TCRdb shows in-frame clones only, minus some. The table lists roughly 150,000 clones, 80% to 95% of them singletons. The input for sequencing was peripheral blood, taken 28 days after the second AZD1222 dose. These receptors all come from an adult who received the AZD1222 COVID-19 vaccine. CDR3s leave out the opening cysteine and the closing phenylalanine or tryptophan. The size of a clone is reported for some rows only, either as once, few or many, or as a class for expanded clones.

cdr3_length | clone_size | v_call | cdr3_aa
11 | NA | TRBV7-3 | ASSLDYRDEQF
9 | NA | TRBV7-3 | ASATGGEQY
13 | NA | TRBV19 | ASTYRRGAFQPQH
14 | NA | TRBV19 | ASSRLAGRSGETQY
14 | NA | TRBV4-2 | ASSQEAESSYNEQF
16 | NA | TRBV4-2 | ASSQDLQGAGGANVLT
10 | NA | TRBV6-5 | ASSQVTDTQY
13 | few | TRBV5-5 | ASSLAGTGDQPQH
12 | NA | TRBV7-3 | ASSSRGTDSPLH
16 | few | TRBV6-2/TRBV6-3 | ASSYAPGRGRGNTEAF
11 | NA | TRBV7-9 | ASSVGHPQPQH